What follows are 32 T cell receptor beta chains derived from one specimen sequenced in a study of blood T cell repertoires in COVID-19 (dated by TCRdb to 2018 to 2021). Library construction relied on the immunoSEQ multiplex PCR assay. TCRdb provides this immuneACCESS table in a form limited to in-frame rearrangements. Some clones are lacking; in checked studies, under half of them reflect an unresolved V gene, and why the rest are absent is not known. The table for this sample lists under 150,000 clones; more than 70% of them were counted only once. Of the sample, about 6.3% is held by the ten largest clones. Input material: peripheral blood. Every receptor here comes from a man aged 80 or over with active or convalescent COVID-19.

This chain joins TRBV7-2 and TRBJ1-3; 7 bases match TRBD1. V shed 0 bases and J 3 bases; nucleotides not matched to a gene: 8. The CDR3 has 17 residues. Germline V gene data show CDR1 as SGHTA and CDR2 as FQGNSA. The CDR3 nucleotides are TGTGCCAGCAGCTTAGCCCCACAGGGGTATATTGGAAACACCATATATTTT. It specifies CASSLAPQGYIGNTIYF.

The chain uses TRBV27 and TRBJ2-7; D possibly corresponds to TRBD1 (6 bases). Per the germline V gene, CDR1 is MNHEY and CDR2 is SMNVEV (reference sequence). CDR3 length: 13 residues. The V gene lost 5 bases and the J gene lost 3 bases, with 11 bases spanning the gap. CDR3 bases: TGTGCCAGCAGTCCTGGACAGAGCTACGAGCAGTACTTC. It is translated as CASSPGQSYEQYF.

The J gene is TRBJ1-2, the V gene TRBV6-5; weak D call: TRBD1 (6 bases). Looked up from germline, CDR1 is MNHEY and CDR2 is SVGAGI. With 7 bases removed from V and 2 bases from J, the gap between germline ends came to 8 bases. This CDR3 region has 12 residues. CDR3 DNA: TGTGCCAGCATGCAGGGGAACTATGGCTACACCTTC. As protein: CASMQGNYGYTF.

The rearrangement joins TRBV15 to TRBJ1-6; D not certain. The CDR3 extends over 13 amino acids. Germline CDR1 LNHNV, CDR2 YYDKDF (reference sequence). V lost 3 bases, J lost 7 bases, and 7 bases lay in between. CDR3 amino acids: CATSREKNSPLHF. The CDR3 region has the DNA TGTGCCACCAGCAGGGAGAAAAATTCACCCCTCCACTTT. Combining the CDR3 with reference TRBV15 and TRBJ1-6 gives the whole variable domain DAMVIQNPRYQVTQFGKPVTLSCSQTLNHNVMYWYQQKSSQAPKLLFHYYDKDFNNEADTPDNFQSRRPNTSFCFLDIRSPGLGDTAMYLCATSREKNSPLHFGNGTRLTVT.

This clone was observed once. J is TRBJ2-7 and V is TRBV9, with TRBD2 matching 10 bases. The V segment lost 4 bases and the J segment 5 bases; nucleotides outside the gene matches: 9. The germline CDR1 and CDR2 sequences are SGDLS and YYNGEE. The CDR3 spans 15 residues. CDR3 sequence (DNA): TGTGCCAGCAGCCGACAACTAGCGGGGCGGAACGAGCAGTACTTC. As protein: CASSRQLAGRNEQYF.

The chain couples TRBV5-1 to TRBJ2-2; the match to TRBD2 covers 7 bases. CDR1 is SGHRS, CDR2 YFSETQ, per germline. CDR3 length equals 15 residues. J lost 3 bases, V lost 5 bases, and 7 bases had no gene match. The CDR3 DNA follows: TGCGCCAGCAGAAAAATGGCGGGGGACACCGGGGAGCTGTTTTTT. Translation: CASRKMAGDTGELFF.

This clone was seen a single time. The chain employs TRBV4-1 and TRBJ2-3, with 7 bases lining up with TRBD1. Germline trimming cut 3 bases from V and 9 bases from J; bases unmatched to any gene: 6. CDR1 and CDR2 (germline): MGHRA, YSYEKL. The CDR3 covers 13 residues. The CDR3 nucleotides are TGCGCCAGCAGCCAGACAGGGCTGGAAACGCAGTATTTT. It encodes CASSQTGLETQYF.

The chain couples TRBV5-5 to TRBJ2-4, with 7 bases aligning to TRBD1. The germline gives CDR1 SGHKS, CDR2 YYEKEE (reference sequence). The CDR3 spans 16 residues. The V gene end was trimmed by 3 bases and the J gene end by 0 bases; junction bases not matched to a gene: 6. In DNA form, the CDR3 reads TGTGCCAGCAGCTCCGACAGGGCTCTAGCCAAAAACATTCAGTACTTC. Translated, it gives CASSSDRALAKNIQYF.

This clone came up once. The V and J genes are TRBV29-1 and TRBJ2-7; possibly TRBD2 for D (5 bases). The CDR3 consists of 12 residues. V was clipped by 5 bases and J by 1 base, with 9 bases between them. The germline V gene has CDR1 SQVTM and CDR2 ANQGSEA. CDR3 in DNA: TGCAGCGTTCTAAGCGGTTCCTACGAGCAGTACTTC. Translated, it gives CSVLSGSYEQYF.

The J gene is TRBJ1-2, the V gene TRBV5-1; 8 nucleotides align to TRBD1. With 4 bases clipped from V and 7 bases from J, the junction kept 9 bases outside the gene matches. Germline CDR1 reads SGHRS; CDR2 reads YFSETQ. This CDR3 region has 14 residues. In nucleotides, the CDR3 is TGCGCCAGCAGCGCGACAGGGGATTATTTTGGCTACACCTTC. Protein sequence: CASSATGDYFGYTF. The full variable domain, with the rest looked up from reference TRBV5-1 and TRBJ1-2, is KAGVTQTPRYLIKTRGQQVTLSCSPISGHRSVSWYQQTPGQGLQFLFEYFSETQRNKGNFPGRFSGRQFSNSRSEMNVSTLELGDSALYLCASSATGDYFGYTFGSGTRLTVV.

V usage is TRBV5-4 and J usage is TRBJ1-2; 8 nucleotides align to TRBD1. The CDR3 has 14 amino acids. V dropped 6 bases and J dropped 4; count of bases not matched to a gene: 8. The V gene's germline CDR1 is SGHNT and CDR2 YYREEE (reference sequence). The CDR3 loop is CASTLGQGGYGYTF. Here the CDR3 DNA reads TGTGCCAGCACCCTTGGACAGGGAGGCTATGGCTACACCTTC.

This CDR3 reads CASSQGLSGGGYTF. In DNA form, the CDR3 reads TGTGCCAGCAGCCAAGGGCTCTCGGGGGGAGGCTACACCTTC. V usage is TRBV4-2 and J usage is TRBJ1-2; D might be TRBD1 (5 bases). V was cut by 1 base and J by 8 bases, with 14 bases left in between. Germline V CDR1 and CDR2: LGHNA, YNFKEQ. The CDR3 contains 14 residues.

V usage is TRBV6-1 and J usage is TRBJ1-4, with 7 bases lining up with TRBD1. Looked up from germline, CDR1 is MNHNS and CDR2 is SASEGT. The CDR3 extends over 15 amino acids. V gave up 5 bases and J gave up 5 bases; unmatched junction bases: 8. CDR3 in amino acids: CASSPGTVPNEKLFF. The CDR3 DNA sequence: TGTGCCAGCAGTCCAGGGACAGTCCCAAATGAAAAACTGTTTTTT.

The rearrangement joins TRBV19 to TRBJ2-3, with 7 bases aligning to TRBD2. With 3 bases clipped from V and 6 bases from J, the junction kept 6 bases outside the gene matches. The CDR3 consists of 14 residues. From germline, CDR1 is LNHDA and CDR2 SQIVND (reference sequence). The CDR3 bases are TGTGCCAGTAGTATTCGGACTAGTCTTGATACGCAGTATTTT. Translation gives CASSIRTSLDTQYF.

The rearrangement links TRBV14 to TRBJ1-1; D remains ambiguous. This CDR3 has 11 residues. Per germline, CDR1 SGHDN and CDR2 FVKESK. Trimming shortened V by 3 bases and J by 7 bases, and 6 bases separated the two germline ends. CDR3 amino acids: CASSQYSEAFF. CDR3 nucleotides: TGTGCCAGCAGCCAGTACAGTGAAGCTTTCTTT.

V and J are TRBV27 and TRBJ2-7; 7 nucleotides match TRBD1. The germline CDR1 and CDR2 sequences are MNHEY and SMNVEV (reference sequence). There are 14 residues in the CDR3. V was pared by 0 bases and J by 5 bases, with 4 bases of the junction left unmatched. The CDR3 is CASSLSTGLHEQYF. The CDR3 coding sequence is TGTGCCAGCAGTTTATCGACAGGGTTGCACGAGCAGTACTTC.

The chain combines TRBV6-6 with TRBJ2-4; 10 positions match TRBD1. CDR3 length: 14 residues. Germline V CDR1 and CDR2: MNHNY, SVGAGI (reference sequence). Trimming took 6 bases from V and 5 from J; bases not matched to a gene: 4. For the CDR3, the DNA is TGTGCCAGCAGATTAGGACAGGGGGAAAACATTCAGTACTTC. It specifies CASRLGQGENIQYF.

V usage is TRBV6-1 and J usage is TRBJ2-6; 7 bases map to TRBD1. There are 20 residues in the CDR3. V dropped 3 bases and J dropped 0; count of bases not matched to a gene: 14. Germline CDR1 reads MNHNS; CDR2 reads SASEGT. The CDR3 region is CASSDPSTGAPHSGANVLTF. In nucleotides, the CDR3 is TGTGCCAGCAGTGACCCCTCTACAGGGGCGCCCCACTCTGGGGCCAACGTCCTGACTTTC.

The chain uses TRBV10-3 and TRBJ1-1, with unresolved D. Germline V gene sequence: CDR1 ENHRY, CDR2 SYGVKD. The CDR3 covers 15 residues. Trimming removed 3 bases at V and 10 bases at J, with 21 bases between. The CDR3 bases are TGTGCCATCAGTGAAGGTGTAGCGGGGAAGTTTGGAGCTTTCTTT. This encodes CAISEGVAGKFGAFF.

V and J are TRBV19 and TRBJ2-7; D unclear. Trimming took off 4 bases at V and 3 bases at J, with 10 bases between the two ends. CDR1 and CDR2 (germline): LNHDA, SQIVND (reference sequence). This CDR3 is built from 13 residues. CDR3 loop: CASSTPPGYEQYF. CDR3 in DNA: TGTGCCAGTAGTACCCCACCAGGCTACGAGCAGTACTTC.

This clone turned up a few times. CDR3 amino acids: CATSGGPSSQPQHF. The CDR3 region has the DNA TGTGCCACCAGTGGGGGGCCATCAAGTCAGCCCCAGCATTTT. The chain links TRBV24-1 to TRBJ1-5, with a tentative D call TRBD1 (6 bases). The CDR3 is 14 amino acids. Germline V gene lookup returns CDR1 KGHDR and CDR2 SFDVKD. With 5 bases removed from V and 6 bases from J, the gap between germline ends came to 13 bases.

The V and J genes are TRBV4-3 and TRBJ2-7; 8 positions agree with TRBD2. This CDR3 has 16 residues. Per germline, CDR1 LGHNA and CDR2 YSLEER. The junction had 5 bases not matched to a gene; V was cut back by 0 bases and J by 1 base. The CDR3 DNA reads as TGCGCCAGCAGCCAAGAAGCGGGGGCGGGATCCTACGAGCAGTACTTC. Encoded protein: CASSQEAGAGSYEQYF.

The chain has TRBV10-3 and TRBJ1-3; D gene unclear. The ends were cut back, 4 bases at V and 0 bases at J, with 13 bases in the middle. Germline assignment: CDR1 ENHRY and CDR2 SYGVKD. The CDR3 covers 16 residues. CDR3 sequence reads: CAISAVTGGSGNTIYF. The CDR3 DNA is TGTGCCATCAGTGCTGTCACCGGAGGCTCTGGAAACACCATATATTTT.

This chain joins TRBV15 and TRBJ1-1; D uncertain. The CDR3 sequence is 14 residues long. V lost 2 bases and J lost 1, with 8 bases in between. Germline V gene data show CDR1 as LNHNV and CDR2 as YYDKDF (reference sequence). The CDR3 here is CATSRMGGNTEAFF. As DNA, the CDR3 is TGTGCCACCAGCAGAATGGGAGGGAACACTGAAGCTTTCTTT.

This clone was observed once. The chain recombines TRBV28 with TRBJ2-3, with a weak D call TRBD2 (7 bases). V was shortened by 2 bases and J by 2 bases, with 11 bases between the two germline ends. Germline V lookup: CDR1 MDHEN, CDR2 SYDVKM. The CDR3 has 15 amino acids. CDR3 loop: CASSLAGALTDTQYF. CDR3 bases: TGTGCCAGCAGTTTAGCGGGGGCCCTCACAGATACGCAGTATTTT.

V is TRBV7-2 and J is TRBJ2-7; 10 bases are a match to TRBD2. V was clipped by 6 bases and J by 2 bases; unmatched bases: 7. This CDR3 is 15 amino acids long. The germline V gene encodes CDR1 SGHTA and CDR2 FQGNSA. The CDR3 DNA reads TGTGCCAGCAGGGAGAGCGGGGGGGAGACCTACGAGCAGTACTTC. This translates into CASRESGGETYEQYF. The variable domain in full, with the rest retrieved from reference TRBV7-2 and TRBJ2-7, is GAGVSQSPSNKVTEKGKDVELRCDPISGHTALYWYRQSLGQGLEFLIYFQGNSAPDKSGLPSDRFSAERTGGSVSTLTIQRTQQEDSAVYLCASRESGGETYEQYFGPGTRLTVT.

The chain couples TRBV6-2 or TRBV6-3 to TRBJ1-2, with D possibly matching TRBD1 (6 bases). From germline, CDR1 is MNHEY and CDR2 SVGEGT. The CDR3 sequence is 15 residues long. Trimming shortened V by 0 bases and J by 8 bases, and 16 bases separated the two germline ends. This CDR3 reads CASSYSFAQGQGYTF. DNA of the CDR3: TGTGCCAGCAGTTACTCGTTCGCACAGGGACAAGGCTACACCTTC.

The rearrangement uses TRBV12-5 and TRBJ2-1, with TRBD1 matching over 7 bases. The V gene end was trimmed by 5 bases and the J gene end by 5 bases; junction bases not matched to a gene: 6. This CDR3 is 14 amino acids long. From germline, CDR1 is LGHNT and CDR2 FRNRAP. CDR3 sequence (DNA): TGTGCTAGTGGTGCCAGGGACAGAAACAATGAGCAGTTCTTC. This encodes CASGARDRNNEQFF. The complete variable domain, with remaining parts taken from reference TRBV12-5 and TRBJ2-1, reads DARVTQTPRHKVTEMGQEVTMRCQPILGHNTVFWYRQTMMQGLELLAYFRNRAPLDDSGMPKDRFSAEMPDATLATLKIQPSEPRDSAVYFCASGARDRNNEQFFGPGTRLTVL.

The chain is built from TRBV24-1 and TRBJ2-3; 16 bases match TRBD2. The V segment lost 3 bases and the J segment 7 bases; nucleotides outside the gene matches: 15. CDR1 KGHDR and CDR2 SFDVKD come from the germline V gene. The CDR3 sequence is 20 residues long. The CDR3 DNA reads TGTGCCACCAGTGATCCCGGGACTAGCGGGGGGGCCAAAAACCCCTATACGCAGTATTTT. Translation gives CATSDPGTSGGAKNPYTQYF.

The chain is built from TRBV12-5 and TRBJ1-3; D not certain. Germline loops: CDR1 LGHNT, CDR2 FRNRAP. Trimming left V 4 bases short and J 0 bases short, with 10 bases between. This CDR3 has 15 residues. The CDR3 DNA sequence: TGTGCTAGTGGTTCGGGAGGTTACTCTGGAAACACCATATATTTT. It yields the protein CASGSGGYSGNTIYF.

This clone has more than one count but fewer than ten. The chain carries TRBV10-3 and TRBJ1-3; TRBD1 matches 7 bases. Germline-derived CDR1 and CDR2 are ENHRY and SYGVKD. V shed 11 bases, J shed 3 bases, and the junction held 13 bases outside the gene matches. The CDR3 runs to 15 residues. CDR3 protein: CAVGFGTADGNTIYF. The DNA for the CDR3 is TGTGCCGTGGGGTTCGGGACAGCTGATGGAAACACCATATATTTT.

The chain employs TRBV7-2 and TRBJ2-7; D remains unclear. Germline CDR1 SGHTA, CDR2 FQGNSA. This CDR3 has 15 residues. Trimming took 3 bases from V and 0 from J, leaving 12 bases between them. CDR3: CASSFSPFNSYEQYF. In DNA, the CDR3 is TGTGCCAGCAGCTTTTCTCCCTTTAACTCCTACGAGCAGTACTTC.